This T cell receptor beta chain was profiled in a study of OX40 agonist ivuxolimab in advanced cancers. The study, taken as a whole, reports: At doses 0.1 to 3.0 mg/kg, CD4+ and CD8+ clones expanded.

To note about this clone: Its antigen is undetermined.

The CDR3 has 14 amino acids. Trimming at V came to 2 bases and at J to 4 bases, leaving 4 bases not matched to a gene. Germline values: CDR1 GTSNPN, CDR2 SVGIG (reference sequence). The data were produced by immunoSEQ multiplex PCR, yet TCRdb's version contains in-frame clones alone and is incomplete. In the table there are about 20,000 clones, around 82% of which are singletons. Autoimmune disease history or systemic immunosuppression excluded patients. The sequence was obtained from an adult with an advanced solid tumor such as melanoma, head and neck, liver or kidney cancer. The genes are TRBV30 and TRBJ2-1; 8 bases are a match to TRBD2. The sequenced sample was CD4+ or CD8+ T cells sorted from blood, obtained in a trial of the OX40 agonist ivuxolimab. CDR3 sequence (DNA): TGTGCCTGGAGTTCCGGGACTAGATACAATGAGCAGTTCTTC. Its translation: CAWSSGTRYNEQFF.